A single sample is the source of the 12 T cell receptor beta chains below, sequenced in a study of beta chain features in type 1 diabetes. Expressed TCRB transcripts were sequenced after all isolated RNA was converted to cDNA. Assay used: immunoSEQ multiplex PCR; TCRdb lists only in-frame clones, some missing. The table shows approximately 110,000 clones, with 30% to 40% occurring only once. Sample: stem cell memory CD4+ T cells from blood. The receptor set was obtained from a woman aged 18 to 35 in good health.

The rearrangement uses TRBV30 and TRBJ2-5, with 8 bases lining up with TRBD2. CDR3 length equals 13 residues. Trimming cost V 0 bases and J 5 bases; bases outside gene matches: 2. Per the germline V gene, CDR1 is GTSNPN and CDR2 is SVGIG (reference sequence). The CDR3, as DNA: TGTGCCTGGAGTGTAGCGGGGGCCGAGACCCAGTACTTC. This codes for CAWSVAGAETQYF.

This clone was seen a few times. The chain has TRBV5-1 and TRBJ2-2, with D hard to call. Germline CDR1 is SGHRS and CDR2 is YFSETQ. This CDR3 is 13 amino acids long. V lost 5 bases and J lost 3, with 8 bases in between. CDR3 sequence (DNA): TGCGCCAGCAGAATCGACTACACCGGGGAGCTGTTTTTT. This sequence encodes CASRIDYTGELFF. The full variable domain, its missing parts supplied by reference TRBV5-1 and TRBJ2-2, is KAGVTQTPRYLIKTRGQQVTLSCSPISGHRSVSWYQQTPGQGLQFLFEYFSETQRNKGNFPGRFSGRQFSNSRSEMNVSTLELGDSALYLCASRIDYTGELFFGEGSRLTVL.

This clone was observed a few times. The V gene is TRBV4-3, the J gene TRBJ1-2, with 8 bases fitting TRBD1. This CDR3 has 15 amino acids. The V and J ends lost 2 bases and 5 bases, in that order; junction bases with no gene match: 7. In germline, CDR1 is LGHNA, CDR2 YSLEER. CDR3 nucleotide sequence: TGCGCCAGCAGCCAATGGCCACAGGGGGTTTATGGCTACACCTTC. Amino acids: CASSQWPQGVYGYTF.

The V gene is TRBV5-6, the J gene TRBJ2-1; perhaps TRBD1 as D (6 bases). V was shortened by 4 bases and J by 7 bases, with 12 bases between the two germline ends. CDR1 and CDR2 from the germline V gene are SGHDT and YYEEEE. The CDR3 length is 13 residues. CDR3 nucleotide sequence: TGTGCCAGCAGCCGGGACATTGGAAATGAGCAGTTCTTC. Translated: CASSRDIGNEQFF.

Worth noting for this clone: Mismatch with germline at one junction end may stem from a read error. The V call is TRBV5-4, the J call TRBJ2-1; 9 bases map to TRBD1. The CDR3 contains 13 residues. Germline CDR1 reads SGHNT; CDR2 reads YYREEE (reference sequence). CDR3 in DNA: TGTGCCAGCAGTTTGGACAGGGGTGCCCGTCAGTTCTTC. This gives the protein CASSLDRGARQFF.

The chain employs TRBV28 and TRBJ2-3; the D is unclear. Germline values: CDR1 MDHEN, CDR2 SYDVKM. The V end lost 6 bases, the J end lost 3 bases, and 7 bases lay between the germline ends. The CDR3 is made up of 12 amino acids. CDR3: CASSHTTDTQYF. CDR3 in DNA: TGTGCCAGCAGCCATACTACAGATACGCAGTATTTT.

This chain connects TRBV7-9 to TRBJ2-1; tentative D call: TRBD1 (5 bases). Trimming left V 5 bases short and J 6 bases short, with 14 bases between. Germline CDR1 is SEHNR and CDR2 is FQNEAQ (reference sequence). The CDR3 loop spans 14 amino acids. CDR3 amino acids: CASSRSRQINEQFF. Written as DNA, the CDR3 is TGTGCCAGCAGCCGGTCTCGACAGATCAATGAGCAGTTCTTC.

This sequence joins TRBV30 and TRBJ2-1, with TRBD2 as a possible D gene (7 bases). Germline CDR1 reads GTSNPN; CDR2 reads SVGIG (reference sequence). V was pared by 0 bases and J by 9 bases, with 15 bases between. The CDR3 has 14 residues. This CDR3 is CAWSVPGGGGEQFF. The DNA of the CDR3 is TGTGCCTGGAGTGTGCCGGGGGGCGGCGGTGAGCAGTTCTTC.

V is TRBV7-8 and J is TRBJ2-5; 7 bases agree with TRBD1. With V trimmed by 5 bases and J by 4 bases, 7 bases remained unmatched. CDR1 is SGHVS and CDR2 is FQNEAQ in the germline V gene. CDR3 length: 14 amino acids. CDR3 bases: TGTGCCAGCAGCATGCCGGGACAGAGAGAGACCCAGTACTTC. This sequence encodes CASSMPGQRETQYF.

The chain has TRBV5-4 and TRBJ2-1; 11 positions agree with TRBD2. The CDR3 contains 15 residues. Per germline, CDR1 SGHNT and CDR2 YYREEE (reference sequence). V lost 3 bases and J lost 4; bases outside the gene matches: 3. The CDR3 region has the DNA TGTGCCAGCAGCTGGGGACTAGCGGAGTACAATGAGCAGTTCTTC. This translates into CASSWGLAEYNEQFF.

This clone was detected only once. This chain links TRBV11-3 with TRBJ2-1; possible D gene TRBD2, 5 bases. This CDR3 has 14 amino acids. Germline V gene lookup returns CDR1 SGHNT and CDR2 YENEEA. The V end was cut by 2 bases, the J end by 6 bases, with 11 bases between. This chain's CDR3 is CASSLSAVSNEQFF. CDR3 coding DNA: TGTGCCAGCAGCTTATCAGCGGTAAGCAATGAGCAGTTCTTC.

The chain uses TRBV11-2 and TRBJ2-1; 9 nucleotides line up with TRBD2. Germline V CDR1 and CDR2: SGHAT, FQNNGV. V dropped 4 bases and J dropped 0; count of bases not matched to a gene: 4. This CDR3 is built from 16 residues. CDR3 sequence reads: CASSSISGSSYNEQFF. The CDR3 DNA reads TGTGCCAGCAGCTCGATTAGCGGGAGCTCCTACAATGAGCAGTTCTTC.